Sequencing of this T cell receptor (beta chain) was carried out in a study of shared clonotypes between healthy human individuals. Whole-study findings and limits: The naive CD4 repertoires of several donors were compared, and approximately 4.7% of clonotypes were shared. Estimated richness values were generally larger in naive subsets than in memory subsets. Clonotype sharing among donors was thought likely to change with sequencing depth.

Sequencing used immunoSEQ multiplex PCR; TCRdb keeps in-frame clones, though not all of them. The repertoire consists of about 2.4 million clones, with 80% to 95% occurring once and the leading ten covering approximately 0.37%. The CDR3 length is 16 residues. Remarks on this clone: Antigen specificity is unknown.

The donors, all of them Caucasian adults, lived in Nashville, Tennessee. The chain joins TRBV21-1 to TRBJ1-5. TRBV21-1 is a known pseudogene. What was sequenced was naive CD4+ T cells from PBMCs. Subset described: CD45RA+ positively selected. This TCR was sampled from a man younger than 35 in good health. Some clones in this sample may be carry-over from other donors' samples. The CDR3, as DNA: TGTGCCAGCAGCCCAAGGGGAGAGGGAGCCAATCAGCCCCAGCATTTT. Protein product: CASSPRGEGANQPQHF.